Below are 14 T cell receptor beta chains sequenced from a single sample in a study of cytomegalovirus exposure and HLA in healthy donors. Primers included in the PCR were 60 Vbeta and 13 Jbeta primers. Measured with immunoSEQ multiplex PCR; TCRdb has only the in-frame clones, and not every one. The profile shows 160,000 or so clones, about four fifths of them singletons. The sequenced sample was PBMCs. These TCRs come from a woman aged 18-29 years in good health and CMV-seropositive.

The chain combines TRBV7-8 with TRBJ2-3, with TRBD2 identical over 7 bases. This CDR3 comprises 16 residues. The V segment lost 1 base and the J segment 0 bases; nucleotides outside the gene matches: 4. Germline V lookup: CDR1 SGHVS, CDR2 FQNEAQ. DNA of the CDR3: TGTGCCAGCAGCTTAGTTGGGGGGGGGAGCACAGATACGCAGTATTTT. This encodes CASSLVGGGSTDTQYF. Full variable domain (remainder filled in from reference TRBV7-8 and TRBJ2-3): GAGVSQSPRYKVAKRGQDVALRCDPISGHVSLFWYQQALGQGPEFLTYFQNEAQLDKSGLPSDRFFAERPEGSVSTLKIQRTQQEDSAVYLCASSLVGGGSTDTQYFGPGTRLTVL.

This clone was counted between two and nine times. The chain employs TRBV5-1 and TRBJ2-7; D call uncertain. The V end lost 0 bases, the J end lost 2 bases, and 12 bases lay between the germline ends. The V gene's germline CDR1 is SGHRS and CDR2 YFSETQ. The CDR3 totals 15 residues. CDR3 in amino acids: CASSLGSLSTYEQYF. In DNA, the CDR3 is TGCGCCAGCAGCTTGGGTTCTCTTAGCACCTACGAGCAGTACTTC.

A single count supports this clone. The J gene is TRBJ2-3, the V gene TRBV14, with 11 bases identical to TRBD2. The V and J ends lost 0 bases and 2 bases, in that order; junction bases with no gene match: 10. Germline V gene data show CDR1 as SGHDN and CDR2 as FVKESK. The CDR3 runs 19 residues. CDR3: CASSQEASGGPSYTDTQYF. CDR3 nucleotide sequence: TGTGCCAGCAGCCAAGAAGCTAGCGGGGGGCCATCTTACACAGATACGCAGTATTTT.

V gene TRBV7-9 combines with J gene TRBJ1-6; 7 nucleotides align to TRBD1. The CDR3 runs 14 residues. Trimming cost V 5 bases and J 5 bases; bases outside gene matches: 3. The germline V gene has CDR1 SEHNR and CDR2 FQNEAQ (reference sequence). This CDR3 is CASSVRGDNSPLHF. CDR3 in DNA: TGTGCCAGCAGCGTCAGGGGGGATAATTCACCCCTCCACTTT. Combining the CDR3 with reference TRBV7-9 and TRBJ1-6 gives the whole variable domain DTGVSQNPRHKITKRGQNVTFRCDPISEHNRLYWYRQTLGQGPEFLTYFQNEAQLEKSRLLSDRFSAERPKGSFSTLEIQRTEQGDSAMYLCASSVRGDNSPLHFGNGTRLTVT.

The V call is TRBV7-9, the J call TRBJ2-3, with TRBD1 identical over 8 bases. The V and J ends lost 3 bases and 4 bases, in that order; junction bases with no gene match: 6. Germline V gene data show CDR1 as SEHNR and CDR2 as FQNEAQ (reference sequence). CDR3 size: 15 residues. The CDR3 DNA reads TGTGCCAGCAGCTTTGACAGGGGAGTGGCAGATACGCAGTATTTT. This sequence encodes CASSFDRGVADTQYF.

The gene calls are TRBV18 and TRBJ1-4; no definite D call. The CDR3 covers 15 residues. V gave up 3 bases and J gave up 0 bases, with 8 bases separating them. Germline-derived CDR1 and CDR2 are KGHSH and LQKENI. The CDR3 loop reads CASSPEDTTNEKLFF. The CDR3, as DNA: TGTGCCAGCTCACCCGAGGATACAACTAATGAAAAACTGTTTTTT.

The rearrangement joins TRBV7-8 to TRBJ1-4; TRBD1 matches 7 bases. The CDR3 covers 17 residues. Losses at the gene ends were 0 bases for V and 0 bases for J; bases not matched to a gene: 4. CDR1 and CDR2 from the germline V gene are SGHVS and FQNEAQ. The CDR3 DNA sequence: TGTGCCAGCAGCTTAGCTCTCCAGGGGGCAACTAATGAAAAACTGTTTTTT. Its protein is CASSLALQGATNEKLFF. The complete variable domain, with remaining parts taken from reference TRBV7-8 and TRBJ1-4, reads GAGVSQSPRYKVAKRGQDVALRCDPISGHVSLFWYQQALGQGPEFLTYFQNEAQLDKSGLPSDRFFAERPEGSVSTLKIQRTQQEDSAVYLCASSLALQGATNEKLFFGSGTQLSVL.

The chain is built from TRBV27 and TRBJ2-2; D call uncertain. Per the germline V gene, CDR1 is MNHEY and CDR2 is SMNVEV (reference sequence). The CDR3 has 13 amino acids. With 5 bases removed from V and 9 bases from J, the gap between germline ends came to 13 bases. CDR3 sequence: CASSENSPRELFF. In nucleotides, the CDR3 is TGTGCCAGCAGTGAGAACAGCCCCCGGGAGCTGTTTTTT.

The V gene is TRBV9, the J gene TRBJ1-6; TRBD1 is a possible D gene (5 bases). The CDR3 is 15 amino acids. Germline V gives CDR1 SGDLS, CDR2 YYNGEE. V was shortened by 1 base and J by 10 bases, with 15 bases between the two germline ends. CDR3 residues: CASSVLGRDESPLHF. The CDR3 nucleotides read TGTGCCAGCAGCGTACTCGGCAGGGATGAGTCACCCCTCCACTTT.

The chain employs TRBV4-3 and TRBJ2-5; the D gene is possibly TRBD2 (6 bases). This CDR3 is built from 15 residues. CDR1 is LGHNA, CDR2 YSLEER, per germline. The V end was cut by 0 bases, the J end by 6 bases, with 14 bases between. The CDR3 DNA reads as TGCGCCAGCAGCCAAGATCGGAGGGGCGGGAAGACCCAGTACTTC. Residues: CASSQDRRGGKTQYF.

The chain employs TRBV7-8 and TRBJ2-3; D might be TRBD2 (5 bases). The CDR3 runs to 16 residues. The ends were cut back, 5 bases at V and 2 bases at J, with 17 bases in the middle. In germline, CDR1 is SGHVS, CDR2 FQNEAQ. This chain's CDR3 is CASSLYAGGPTDTQYF. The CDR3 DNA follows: TGTGCCAGCAGCCTCTATGCGGGCGGTCCCACAGATACGCAGTATTTT. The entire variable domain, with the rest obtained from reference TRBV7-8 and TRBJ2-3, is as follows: GAGVSQSPRYKVAKRGQDVALRCDPISGHVSLFWYQQALGQGPEFLTYFQNEAQLDKSGLPSDRFFAERPEGSVSTLKIQRTQQEDSAVYLCASSLYAGGPTDTQYFGPGTRLTVL.

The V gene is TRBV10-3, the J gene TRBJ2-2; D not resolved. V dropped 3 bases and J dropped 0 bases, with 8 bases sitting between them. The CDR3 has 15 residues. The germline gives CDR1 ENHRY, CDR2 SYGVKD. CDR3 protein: CAISEQTANTGELFF. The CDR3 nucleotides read TGTGCCATCAGTGAACAGACCGCGAACACCGGGGAGCTGTTTTTT.

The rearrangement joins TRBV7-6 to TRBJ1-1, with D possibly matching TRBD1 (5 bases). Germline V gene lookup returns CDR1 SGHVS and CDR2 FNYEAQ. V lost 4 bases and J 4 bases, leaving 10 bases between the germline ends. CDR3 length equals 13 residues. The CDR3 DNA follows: TGTGCCAGCAGCTCGGGGGGTGGCACTGAAGCTTTCTTT. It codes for CASSSGGGTEAFF. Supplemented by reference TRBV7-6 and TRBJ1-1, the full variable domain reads GAGVSQSPRYKVTKRGQDVALRCDPISGHVSLYWYRQALGQGPEFLTYFNYEAQQDKSGLPNDRFSAERPEGSISTLTIQRTEQRDSAMYRCASSSGGGTEAFFGQGTRLTVV.

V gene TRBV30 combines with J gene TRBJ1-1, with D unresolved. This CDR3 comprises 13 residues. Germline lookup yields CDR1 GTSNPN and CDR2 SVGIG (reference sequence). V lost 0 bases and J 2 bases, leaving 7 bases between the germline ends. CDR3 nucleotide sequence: TGTGCCTGGAGTGTAGGAGGTAACACTGAAGCTTTCTTT. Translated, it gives CAWSVGGNTEAFF.